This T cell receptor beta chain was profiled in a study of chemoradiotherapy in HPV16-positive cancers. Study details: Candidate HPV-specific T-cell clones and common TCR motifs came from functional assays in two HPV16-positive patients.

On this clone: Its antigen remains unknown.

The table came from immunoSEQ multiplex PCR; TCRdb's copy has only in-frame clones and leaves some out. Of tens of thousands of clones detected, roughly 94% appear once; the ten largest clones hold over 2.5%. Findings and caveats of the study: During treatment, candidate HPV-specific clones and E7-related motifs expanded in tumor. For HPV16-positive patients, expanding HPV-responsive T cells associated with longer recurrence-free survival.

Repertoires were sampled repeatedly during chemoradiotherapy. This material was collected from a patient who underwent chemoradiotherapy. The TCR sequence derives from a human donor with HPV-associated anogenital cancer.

The CDR3 DNA follows: TGCGCCAGCAGTAATCAGGGAGCTAACTATGGCTACACCTTC. Encoded protein: CASSNQGANYGYTF. V is TRBV5-1 and J is TRBJ1-2; possible D gene TRBD1, 5 bases. The V end was cut by 5 bases, the J end by 0 bases, with 11 bases between. Per germline, CDR1 SGHRS and CDR2 YFSETQ. The CDR3 is 14 amino acids.